These 27 T cell receptor beta chains were sequenced from one sample in a study of cytomegalovirus exposure and HLA in healthy donors. Primers: 60 Vbeta forward and 13 Jbeta reverse. This table comes from immunoSEQ multiplex PCR, and its TCRdb copy is limited to in-frame clones, with some not included. In the table there are 150,000 to 200,000 clones, about three quarters of which are singletons. Sequenced: PBMCs. The source is a woman aged 25 to 39 in good health and CMV-seropositive.

The chain links TRBV5-4 to TRBJ2-6; 9 bases are shared with TRBD2. Trimming at V came to 4 bases and at J to 1 base, leaving 3 bases not matched to a gene. Per the germline V gene, CDR1 is SGHNT and CDR2 is YYREEE (reference sequence). The CDR3 is made up of 16 amino acids. The DNA for the CDR3 is TGTGCCAGCAGCCTGGGACTAGCTTCTGGGGCCAACGTCCTGACTTTC. This gives the protein CASSLGLASGANVLTF.

The J gene is TRBJ2-3, the V gene TRBV7-3; 7 positions agree with TRBD2. The CDR3 is made up of 17 amino acids. Germline V gene sequence: CDR1 SGHTA, CDR2 FQGTGA. The V segment lost 5 bases and the J segment 5 bases; nucleotides outside the gene matches: 16. The CDR3, as DNA: TGTGCCAGCAGCCCCATTAACCCGGGCGGGAGAGGAGATACGCAGTATTTT. Its translation is CASSPINPGGRGDTQYF.

The chain uses TRBV4-1 and TRBJ2-5, with D perhaps matching TRBD1 (5 bases). Germline CDR1 and CDR2: MGHRA and YSYEKL. V was clipped by 7 bases and J by 0 bases, with 12 bases between them. The CDR3 contains 14 residues. CDR3 coding DNA: TGCGCCAGCACAAAGACAGTGAACCAAGAGACCCAGTACTTC. As protein: CASTKTVNQETQYF.

The gene calls are TRBV5-1 and TRBJ2-7, with 11 bases aligning to TRBD2. V lost 0 bases and J lost 7; bases outside the gene matches: 9. CDR1 is SGHRS, CDR2 YFSETQ, per germline. There are 16 residues in the CDR3. CDR3 nucleotides: TGCGCCAGCAGCTTGGGCTATAGCGGGAGGGCCGATGAGCAGTACTTC. Protein sequence: CASSLGYSGRADEQYF.

This clone was recorded a few times. The chain uses TRBV2 and TRBJ2-1, with 12 nucleotides matching TRBD2. The trim removed 6 bases at V and 9 bases at J, leaving 12 bases unmatched. From germline, CDR1 is SNHLY and CDR2 FYNNEI. The CDR3 is 16 residues long. In DNA, the CDR3 is TGTGCCAGCAGCTTCGGACTAGCGGGATTAGTAAGTGAGCAGTTCTTC. Encoded protein: CASSFGLAGLVSEQFF.

V gene TRBV19 combines with J gene TRBJ2-1; D not certain. Deletions cut 9 bases from V and 0 bases from J, with 3 bases between. The CDR3 is made up of 11 amino acids. Germline V gene lookup returns CDR1 LNHDA and CDR2 SQIVND (reference sequence). Here the CDR3 reads CASSSYNEQFF. The DNA for the CDR3 is TGTGCCAGCAGCTCCTACAATGAGCAGTTCTTC.

Only one count was recorded for this clone. This chain joins TRBV5-1 and TRBJ2-1, with 13 positions matching TRBD2. The CDR3 has 17 amino acids. The germline CDR1 and CDR2 sequences are SGHRS and YFSETQ. The V segment lost 4 bases and the J segment 6 bases; nucleotides outside the gene matches: 10. The CDR3 loop reads CASSRTSGSTLVNEQFF. CDR3 nucleotides: TGCGCCAGCAGCCGGACTAGCGGGAGTACCCTAGTCAATGAGCAGTTCTTC.

The chain is built from TRBV7-2 and TRBJ2-3, with TRBD2 matching 12 bases. This CDR3 spans 16 amino acids. CDR1 and CDR2 (germline): SGHTA, FQGNSA. With V trimmed by 5 bases and J by 6 bases, 9 bases remained unmatched. CDR3 bases: TGTGCCAGCAGCAAGCGACTAGCGGGAGTGGGGGATACGCAGTATTTT. Translating it yields CASSKRLAGVGDTQYF.

This clone was counted between two and nine times. V is TRBV5-8 and J is TRBJ2-2; perhaps TRBD2 as D (6 bases). The CDR3 has 16 amino acids. Germline V gene sequence: CDR1 SGHTS, CDR2 YDEGEE. The V gene lost 4 bases and the J gene lost 8 bases, with 21 bases spanning the gap. The CDR3 is CASSLKVAAPTGELFF. The CDR3 DNA sequence: TGTGCCAGCAGCCTGAAAGTAGCGGCCCCGACAGGGGAGCTGTTTTTT.

This clone was observed a handful of times. J is TRBJ1-1 and V is TRBV19; possible D gene TRBD1, 6 bases. Germline loops: CDR1 LNHDA, CDR2 SQIVND (reference sequence). The CDR3 has 13 residues. Trimming took off 9 bases at V and 1 base at J, with 12 bases between the two ends. The CDR3 bases are TGTGCCAGCCCTAACAGGGAGAACACTGAAGCTTTCTTT. It is translated as CASPNRENTEAFF.

V usage is TRBV25-1 and J usage is TRBJ1-1, with D perhaps matching TRBD1 (5 bases). CDR3 length equals 13 residues. The ends were cut back, 7 bases at V and 6 bases at J, with 15 bases in the middle. The germline gives CDR1 MGHDK, CDR2 SYGVNS. The CDR3 spells CASTSVGGPEAFF. The CDR3 DNA reads TGTGCCAGCACCTCGGTGGGGGGTCCTGAAGCTTTCTTT.

The chain joins TRBV5-8 to TRBJ2-5, with D unclear. CDR3 size: 14 residues. V was trimmed by 4 bases and J by 4 bases, leaving 14 bases between them. CDR1 and CDR2 from the germline V gene are SGHTS and YDEGEE. CDR3 residues: CASSEEHWAETQYF. The CDR3 coding sequence is TGTGCCAGCAGCGAAGAACATTGGGCAGAGACCCAGTACTTC.

The genes are TRBV11-3 and TRBJ1-2, with D unclear. The CDR3 has 13 amino acids. Germline lookup yields CDR1 SGHNT and CDR2 YENEEA. Trimming cost V 5 bases and J 1 base, with 8 bases left between them. CDR3 region: CASSPAGNYGYTF. The CDR3 nucleotides are TGTGCCAGCAGCCCGGCGGGTAACTATGGCTACACCTTC.

This clone was detected once. This chain joins TRBV9 and TRBJ2-1; TRBD2 aligns across 13 bases. CDR1 is SGDLS, CDR2 YYNGEE, per germline. There are 15 residues in the CDR3. V was clipped by 4 bases and J by 9 bases; unmatched bases: 7. CDR3 in DNA: TGTGCCAGCAGCCCCCGGACTAGCGGGAGCGGTGAGCAGTTCTTC. It codes for CASSPRTSGSGEQFF.

This clone has a handful of counts. The chain has TRBV5-1 and TRBJ2-7; D is uncertain. V lost 3 bases and J lost 1, with 8 bases in between. Germline CDR1 reads SGHRS; CDR2 reads YFSETQ. The CDR3 contains 13 residues. The CDR3 nucleotides read TGCGCCAGCAGCTCCCCGACTTCCTACGAGCAGTACTTC. It is translated as CASSSPTSYEQYF.

This clone was detected only a few times. The chain recombines TRBV29-1 with TRBJ2-5, with D maybe TRBD2 (6 bases). V dropped 7 bases and J dropped 5 bases, with 17 bases sitting between them. CDR3 length: 13 amino acids. CDR1 SQVTM and CDR2 ANQGSEA come from the germline V gene. The CDR3 coding sequence is TGCAGCGCCGAGGTGGGGGGAGAGGAGACCCAGTACTTC. Protein product: CSAEVGGEETQYF.

The chain links TRBV5-1 to TRBJ1-4; a weak D match, TRBD1 (6 bases). Germline V gives CDR1 SGHRS, CDR2 YFSETQ. This CDR3 has 15 amino acids. Trimming cost V 0 bases and J 5 bases, with 11 bases left between them. The CDR3 reads CASSLDRVGNEKLFF. The CDR3 coding sequence is TGCGCCAGCAGCTTGGACAGGGTGGGAAATGAAAAACTGTTTTTT.

The chain employs TRBV9 and TRBJ1-2; D ambiguous. The CDR3 sequence is 15 residues long. V was clipped by 1 base and J by 0 bases, with 10 bases between them. Germline assignment: CDR1 SGDLS and CDR2 YYNGEE. The CDR3 bases are TGTGCCAGCAGCGTATCCAGTGTAACTAACTATGGCTACACCTTC. Its protein product is CASSVSSVTNYGYTF.

V and J are TRBV6-1 and TRBJ1-2; D gene unclear. V lost 4 bases to trimming and J lost 2 bases, with 8 bases between them. From germline, CDR1 is MNHNS and CDR2 SASEGT. The CDR3 consists of 13 residues. The CDR3 here is CASSGARNYGYTF. The DNA for the CDR3 is TGTGCCAGCAGTGGGGCCCGAAACTATGGCTACACCTTC.

V and J are TRBV7-3 and TRBJ2-1; a weak D match, TRBD1 (6 bases). Germline V lookup: CDR1 SGHTA, CDR2 FQGTGA. CDR3 length equals 16 residues. V lost 5 bases and J lost 7, with 21 bases in between. CDR3 DNA sequence: TGTGCCAGCAGCCACATAGGGGGAGATGTCTCTAATGAGCAGTTCTTC. Its translation: CASSHIGGDVSNEQFF.

This clone has only a few counts. This rearrangement joins TRBV6-1 to TRBJ1-5, with D possibly TRBD1 on 5 matching bases. With 0 bases removed from V and 5 bases from J, the gap between germline ends came to 11 bases. This CDR3 spans 15 amino acids. Germline V gene data show CDR1 as MNHNS and CDR2 as SASEGT. CDR3 nucleotide sequence: TGTGCCAGCAGTGAAGCCTGGCAGGGCTATCAGCCCCAGCATTTT. Amino acids: CASSEAWQGYQPQHF.

The chain joins TRBV4-1 to TRBJ2-7, with 10 nucleotides matching TRBD1. The germline V gene has CDR1 MGHRA and CDR2 YSYEKL. The CDR3 has 17 amino acids. Unmatched junction bases numbered 8, after V lost 1 base and J lost 2 bases. The CDR3, as DNA: TGCGCCAGCAGCCAAGTTCCCCGGGACAGGGGAACCTACGAGCAGTACTTC. This gives the protein CASSQVPRDRGTYEQYF.

The rearrangement links TRBV10-3 to TRBJ2-2; D possibly corresponds to TRBD2 (7 bases). Germline V CDR1 and CDR2: ENHRY, SYGVKD. The CDR3 is 14 residues long. The ends were cut back, 6 bases at V and 4 bases at J, with 12 bases in the middle. The CDR3 DNA reads as TGTGCCATCAGGGGAGGGGGGGCCACCGGGGAGCTGTTTTTT. Its translation: CAIRGGGATGELFF.

The chain is built from TRBV28 and TRBJ1-1; no definite D call. This CDR3 comprises 15 residues. V gave up 5 bases and J gave up 5 bases, with 18 bases separating them. CDR1 MDHEN and CDR2 SYDVKM come from the germline V gene. CDR3 amino acids: CASSLGRPGSTEAFF. The CDR3 region has the DNA TGTGCCAGCAGTCTAGGAAGACCGGGGAGTACTGAAGCTTTCTTT.

This chain uses TRBV11-3 with TRBJ2-1, with 7 bases aligning to TRBD2. Trimming took 8 bases from V and 7 from J; bases not matched to a gene: 11. Germline assignment: CDR1 SGHNT and CDR2 YENEEA. The length of the CDR3 is 14 residues. The CDR3 DNA reads TGTGCCAGCGGGACCTTAGCGGGTGGGAATGAGCAGTTCTTC. Translating it yields CASGTLAGGNEQFF. Full variable domain (remainder filled in from reference TRBV11-3 and TRBJ2-1): EAGVVQSPRYKIIEKKQPVAFWCNPISGHNTLYWYLQNLGQGPELLIRYENEEAVDDSQLPKDRFSAERLKGVDSTLKIQPAELGDSAVYLCASGTLAGGNEQFFGPGTRLTVL.

The chain recombines TRBV10-3 with TRBJ2-3, with 7 bases lining up with TRBD1. The CDR3 extends over 15 amino acids. The J segment lost 4 bases and the V segment lost 6 bases, leaving 10 bases of the junction unmatched. CDR1 is ENHRY and CDR2 is SYGVKD in the germline V gene. In DNA, the CDR3 is TGTGCCATCAGCGCACGAGGGGGCGTACCAGATACGCAGTATTTT. This codes for CAISARGGVPDTQYF.

The J gene is TRBJ1-5, the V gene TRBV7-9; 7 nucleotides agree with TRBD1. V dropped 0 bases and J dropped 7; count of bases not matched to a gene: 3. CDR1 is SEHNR, CDR2 FQNEAQ, per germline (reference sequence). The length of the CDR3 is 14 residues. The CDR3 DNA sequence: TGTGCCAGCAGCTTAGCAGGGGGCGGGCAGCCCCAGCATTTT. This sequence encodes CASSLAGGGQPQHF. Looking up the rest from reference TRBV7-9 and TRBJ1-5 gives the full variable domain: DTGVSQNPRHKITKRGQNVTFRCDPISEHNRLYWYRQTLGQGPEFLTYFQNEAQLEKSRLLSDRFSAERPKGSFSTLEIQRTEQGDSAMYLCASSLAGGGQPQHFGDGTRLSIL.